These 25 T cell receptor beta chains came from one sample sequenced in a study of post-analysis software for immune sequencing data. Study-wide results and caveats: With TRBV5-6, TRBV5-1 and TRBV20-1 included, about five TRBV segments were more frequent in patients than in controls.

TCR beta cDNA libraries had unique molecular identifiers. Each CDR3 protein gets one entry after TCRdb re-called the PCR reads with MiXCR. The repertoire includes approximately 770,000 distinct CDR3 sequences, around 46% of them detected once, and roughly 4.9% sits in the top ten. No antigen has been assigned to these receptors. The material sequenced was blood. The source is a girl between 5 and 17 years old with multiple sclerosis.

The chain employs TRBV29-1 and TRBJ2-7; 8 bases fit TRBD1. The germline V gene encodes CDR1 SQVTM and CDR2 ANQGSEA. With 0 bases clipped from V and 3 bases from J, the junction kept 7 bases outside the gene matches. The length of the CDR3 is 15 residues. The CDR3 spells CSVEEDETGDYEQYF. As DNA, the CDR3 is TGCAGCGTTGAAGAGGACGAGACAGGGGACTACGAGCAGTACTTC.

The rearrangement joins TRBV25-1 to TRBJ2-5, with D unresolved. The germline V and J ends were trimmed by 1 base and 2 bases, with 8 bases remaining between them. The CDR3 spans 14 residues. Germline CDR1 MGHDK, CDR2 SYGVNS. The CDR3, as DNA: TGTGCCAGCAGTGAATTCGGCAGGCAAGAGACCCAGTACTTC. It codes for CASSEFGRQETQYF. Full variable domain (outside the CDR3, taken from reference TRBV25-1 and TRBJ2-5): EADIYQTPRYLVIGTGKKITLECSQTMGHDKMYWYQQDPGMELHLIHYSYGVNSTEKGDLSSESTVSRIRTEHFPLTLESARPSHTSQYLCASSEFGRQETQYFGPGTRLLVL.

V usage is TRBV28 and J usage is TRBJ2-1; possibly TRBD1 or TRBD2 for D (5 bases each). Germline CDR1 reads MDHEN; CDR2 reads SYDVKM. This CDR3 spans 16 amino acids. V dropped 4 bases and J dropped 2 bases, with 15 bases sitting between them. The CDR3 DNA reads TGTGCCAGCAGTTCTCCCGGGAAAGGGGCCTACAATGAGCAGTTCTTC. This sequence encodes CASSSPGKGAYNEQFF.

This sequence joins TRBV30 and TRBJ1-1, with D perhaps TRBD1 (5 bases). Germline V gene data show CDR1 as GTSNPN and CDR2 as SVGIG (reference sequence). V was shortened by 3 bases and J by 5 bases, with 7 bases between the two germline ends. CDR3 size: 11 residues. For the CDR3, the DNA is TGTGCCTGGAGGGGGGGGACTGAAGCTTTCTTT. Encoded protein: CAWRGGTEAFF.

This sequence joins TRBV28 and TRBJ2-4; TRBD2 is a possible D gene (6 bases). TRBJ2-7 explains the end of the DNA better; the J call may be wrong. Per germline, CDR1 MDHEN and CDR2 SYDVKM. The CDR3 runs 15 residues. CDR3 bases: TGTGCCAGCAAGAGGGCGGGGAAGAATCACTACGAGCAGTACTTC. Translation gives CASKRAGKNHYEQYF.

The chain uses TRBV29-1 and TRBJ1-4; tentatively, D is TRBD1 (5 bases). The V end lost 3 bases, the J end lost 8 bases, and 19 bases lay between the germline ends. The CDR3 is 15 residues long. Looked up from germline, CDR1 is SQVTM and CDR2 is ANQGSEA. The CDR3 here is CSVEQGGMMGEKLFF. CDR3 bases: TGCAGCGTTGAGCAGGGCGGGATGATGGGCGAAAAACTGTTTTTT.

The chain combines TRBV7-9 with TRBJ1-2; possible D gene TRBD1, 5 bases. V dropped 5 bases and J dropped 5 bases, with 15 bases sitting between them. The CDR3 covers 14 residues. Germline loops: CDR1 SEHNR, CDR2 FQNEAQ (reference sequence). Here the CDR3 reads CASSPQAGRYGYTF. In DNA form, the CDR3 reads TGTGCCAGCAGCCCTCAGGCAGGGCGGTATGGCTACACCTTC.

This clonotype was counted between two and nine times. The chain employs TRBV6-4 and TRBJ2-3; 8 bases align to TRBD1. J was trimmed by 4 bases and V by 6 bases; bases with no gene match: 6. The CDR3 extends over 14 amino acids. Germline CDR1 and CDR2: MRHNA and SNTAGT. In nucleotides, the CDR3 is TGTGCCAGCAGCGTATCAGGGGGCTCAGATACGCAGTATTTT. Protein: CASSVSGGSDTQYF.

This clonotype occurred a few times. The chain employs TRBV5-1 and TRBJ1-2, with a weak D call TRBD1 (6 bases). The CDR3 has 15 residues. Trimming took off 5 bases at V and 7 bases at J, with 21 bases between the two ends. CDR1 SGHRS and CDR2 YFSETQ come from the germline V gene. The CDR3 DNA follows: TGCGCCAGCAGTAGGGCCGACAGGTCGGCGGCTGGCTACACCTTC. Translation gives CASSRADRSAAGYTF.

Concerning this clonotype: Relative to the germline gene, one junction end is altered; a read error may explain this. V usage is TRBV20-1 and J usage is TRBJ2-7, with D possibly called TRBD1 or TRBD2 (5 bases each). Germline CDR1 DFQATT, CDR2 SNEGSKA (reference sequence). The CDR3 has 12 residues. As DNA, the CDR3 is TGCAGTGCCACCGGGACCCTATACGAGCAGTACTTT. Protein sequence: CSATGTLYEQYF.

This chain uses TRBV20-1 with TRBJ2-3, with D possibly TRBD2 on 6 matching bases. Deletions cut 0 bases from V and 6 bases from J, with 16 bases between. The germline V gene encodes CDR1 DFQATT and CDR2 SNEGSKA (reference sequence). The CDR3 is 15 amino acids. The CDR3 nucleotides are TGCAGTGCTAGAGATTGGGGAAGCGGGCCCGATACGCAGTATTTT. This translates into CSARDWGSGPDTQYF.

This sequence joins TRBV19 and TRBJ2-7; D remains ambiguous. Trimming took off 2 bases at V and 3 bases at J, with 8 bases between the two ends. This CDR3 has 13 amino acids. Germline V gene data show CDR1 as LNHDA and CDR2 as SQIVND (reference sequence). The CDR3 protein is CASSIMLFYEQYF. CDR3 nucleotide sequence: TGTGCCAGTAGTATAATGCTATTCTACGAGCAGTACTTC.

This chain uses TRBV12-5 with TRBJ1-4, with D unclear. Trimming left V 5 bases short and J 0 bases short, with 10 bases between. From germline, CDR1 is LGHNT and CDR2 FRNRAP. The CDR3 loop spans 15 amino acids. CDR3: CASGPGLATNEKLFF. The CDR3 DNA is TGTGCTAGTGGTCCCGGACTTGCAACTAATGAAAAACTGTTTTTT.

This rearrangement joins TRBV7-6 to TRBJ2-4, with D perhaps TRBD2 (6 bases). This CDR3 has 16 residues. Germline values: CDR1 SGHVS, CDR2 FNYEAQ. Trimming removed 0 bases from V and 7 bases from J, with 16 bases in between. The CDR3 is CASSLAAGLGGNIQYF. The CDR3 nucleotides read TGTGCCAGCAGCTTAGCAGCGGGCCTTGGGGGTAACATTCAGTACTTC.

The chain joins TRBV9 to TRBJ1-4; 9 positions agree with TRBD1. CDR3 length: 15 residues. V lost 3 bases, J lost 7 bases, and 7 bases stayed unmatched. The germline V gene encodes CDR1 SGDLS and CDR2 YYNGEE. The CDR3 loop is CASSATGTGTEKLFF. DNA for the CDR3: TGTGCCAGCAGCGCGACCGGGACAGGGACTGAAAAACTGTTTTTT. The full variable domain, completed using reference TRBV9 and TRBJ1-4, is DSGVTQTPKHLITATGQRVTLRCSPRSGDLSVYWYQQSLDQGLQFLIQYYNGEERAKGNILERFSAQQFPDLHSELNLSSLELGDSALYFCASSATGTGTEKLFFGSGTQLSVL.

V usage is TRBV29-1 and J usage is TRBJ2-7; tentatively, D is TRBD1 or TRBD2 (5 bases each). The J call may be wrong; the DNA end is better matched by TRBJ2-4. Per germline, CDR1 SQVTM and CDR2 ANQGSEA. The CDR3 totals 15 residues. CDR3 amino acids: CSVEGTGLGENIQYF. CDR3 DNA sequence: TGCAGCGTTGAAGGTACCGGGTTGGGGGAAAACATTCAGTACTTC.

This clonotype has more than one count but fewer than ten. The rearrangement joins TRBV7-2 to TRBJ2-7, with TRBD2 matching over 7 bases. The CDR3 covers 14 residues. Per germline, CDR1 SGHTA and CDR2 FQGNSA. J lost 4 bases, V lost 1 base, and 4 bases had no gene match. CDR3 region: CASSLGAGVYEQYF. The DNA of the CDR3 is TGTGCCAGCAGCTTAGGGGCGGGAGTATACGAGCAGTACTTC.

This clonotype was counted between two and nine times. The chain couples TRBV9 to TRBJ2-1; the D gene could be TRBD1 or TRBD2 (5 bases each). The germline V and J ends were trimmed by 0 bases and 2 bases, with 12 bases remaining between them. The germline CDR1 and CDR2 sequences are SGDLS and YYNGEE. The CDR3 sequence is 16 residues long. CDR3: CASSVGGSGTYNEQFF. The CDR3 DNA reads TGTGCCAGCAGCGTAGGGGGGAGCGGAACCTACAATGAGCAGTTCTTC. Looking up the rest from reference TRBV9 and TRBJ2-1 gives the full variable domain: DSGVTQTPKHLITATGQRVTLRCSPRSGDLSVYWYQQSLDQGLQFLIQYYNGEERAKGNILERFSAQQFPDLHSELNLSSLELGDSALYFCASSVGGSGTYNEQFFGPGTRLTVL.

This sequence joins TRBV20-1 and TRBJ2-1; 8 nucleotides agree with TRBD2. CDR3 length: 16 amino acids. Germline lookup yields CDR1 DFQATT and CDR2 SNEGSKA (reference sequence). Losses at the gene ends were 3 bases for V and 10 bases for J; bases not matched to a gene: 17. CDR3 residues: CSARSPGSGEVGEQFF. In DNA, the CDR3 is TGCAGTGCTAGGAGTCCGGGTAGCGGGGAAGTTGGGGAGCAGTTCTTC.

This clonotype has only a few counts. The chain is built from TRBV20-1 and TRBJ2-1; 8 bases agree with TRBD2. V trimming: 1 base; J trimming: 9 bases; junction bases outside the gene matches: 8. CDR1 is DFQATT, CDR2 SNEGSKA, per germline (reference sequence). There are 14 residues in the CDR3. CDR3 nucleotide sequence: TGCAGTGCTAGAGTTTCGGGAGGGCCGAGTGAGCAGTTCTTC. The encoded protein is CSARVSGGPSEQFF.

The chain links TRBV5-1 to TRBJ2-2, with no clear D. V shed 4 bases and J shed 2 bases, with 12 bases lying between them. This CDR3 region has 15 residues. From germline, CDR1 is SGHRS and CDR2 YFSETQ. CDR3 protein: CASSPDGLNTGELFF. CDR3 DNA: TGCGCCAGCAGCCCCGACGGCCTTAACACCGGGGAGCTGTTTTTT.

This chain joins TRBV6-1 and TRBJ2-3; D gene unclear. CDR1 MNHNS and CDR2 SASEGT come from the germline V gene. V lost 1 base and J lost 8, with 10 bases in between. The CDR3 contains 13 residues. CDR3 nucleotides: TGTGCCAGCAGTGAAGGTTGGTCAGGTACGCAGTATTTT. This gives the protein CASSEGWSGTQYF.

This clonotype was recorded a few times. The chain links TRBV3-1 to TRBJ2-6, with 10 nucleotides matching TRBD1. The V gene end was trimmed by 4 bases and the J gene end by 0 bases; junction bases not matched to a gene: 9. The germline CDR1 and CDR2 sequences are LGHDT and YNNKEL (reference sequence). CDR3 length equals 19 residues. The CDR3, as DNA: TGTGCCAGCAGCCTTACCGGGACAGGGGTCCTCTCTGGGGCCAACGTCCTGACTTTC. The encoded protein is CASSLTGTGVLSGANVLTF.

The chain has TRBV14 and TRBJ2-7; D ambiguous. Germline CDR1 and CDR2: SGHDN and FVKESK. Trimming took off 4 bases at V and 3 bases at J, with 10 bases between the two ends. The CDR3 is 13 amino acids. This CDR3 reads CASSLQFFYEQYF. CDR3 sequence (DNA): TGTGCCAGCAGCCTACAGTTTTTCTACGAGCAGTACTTC.

This clonotype was seen only a few times. The V call is TRBV4-2, the J call TRBJ2-7; TRBD1 aligns across 7 bases. The V gene's germline CDR1 is LGHNA and CDR2 YNFKEQ. The CDR3 consists of 15 residues. The ends lost 1 base at V and 4 bases at J; junction bases unmatched: 7. The CDR3 DNA is TGTGCCAGCAGCCAAGCGGCAGGGGGTCAGTACGAGCAGTACTTC. Its protein product is CASSQAAGGQYEQYF.